This T cell receptor (beta chain) was retrieved from a study of blood T cells in healthy people across ages. Points from the study as a whole: Getting older went along with TCR beta diversity per million T cells dropping roughly linearly. With unsorted PBMCs, a conclusive comparison of naive versus antigen-experienced cells was not possible.

Caucasian individuals from Russia who were healthy and aged 6 to 90 acted as donors. Per the germline V gene, CDR1 is LGHNA and CDR2 is YNFKEQ. This CDR3 is built from 14 residues. Trimming at V came to 2 bases and at J to 5 bases, leaving 5 bases not matched to a gene. As to this clonotype: The antigen remains undetermined.

A J-beta primer mix and a sample-barcoded 5' primer were used in a second PCR of roughly 7 to 12 cycles. TCRdb re-analysed the 5' RACE reads in MiXCR, keeping a single row per CDR3 protein. This table holds about 900,000 distinct CDR3 sequences, roughly 43% found once. This sequence joins TRBV4-2 and TRBJ1-2, with TRBD1 matching over 7 bases. This clonotype was sampled from a man aged 25 to 45 in good health. The sequencing input was blood. CDR3: CASSQLTGSYGYTF. CDR3 in DNA: TGTGCCAGCAGCCAACTGACAGGGAGTTATGGCTACACCTTC.